This T cell receptor beta chain derives from a study of blood T cell repertoires in COVID-19. Study context: Samples representing acute and convalescent COVID-19 were sourced from the United States, Italy and Spain.

V was pared by 3 bases and J by 7 bases, with 15 bases between. Germline CDR1 LNHDA, CDR2 SQIVND (reference sequence). This CDR3 contains 14 residues. Libraries were prepared by immunoSEQ multiplex PCR; TCRdb keeps only in-frame clonotypes and omits some of them. Of under 300,000 clones listed, about 90% are singletons. V and J are TRBV19 and TRBJ1-2; a possible D gene is TRBD1 (6 bases). Sequencing was performed on PBMCs or T cells enriched from blood (not recorded which). The clonotype originates from a young woman who had recovered from COVID-19. CDR3 nucleotides: TGTGCCAGTAGTATCTTTGCAGGGGACGGTGGCTACACCTTC. This encodes CASSIFAGDGGYTF.